The 20 T cell receptor beta chains reported below all come from one sample, sequenced in a study of technical replicates of blood from a few donors. Sequencing used immunoSEQ multiplex PCR; TCRdb keeps in-frame clones, though not all of them. The table lists around 12,000 clones, around 93% of them singletons. The sequenced sample was PBMCs. The receptors come from a human donor in good health.

The chain uses TRBV18 and TRBJ1-2, with a possible D match to TRBD1 (5 bases). The CDR3 consists of 13 residues. V shed 3 bases and J shed 4 bases, with 9 bases lying between them. Germline values: CDR1 KGHSH, CDR2 LQKENI. CDR3 DNA: TGTGCCAGCTCACCCGACGACAGCTATGGCTACACCTTC. Its protein is CASSPDDSYGYTF.

V is TRBV7-9 and J is TRBJ1-5, with D possibly TRBD1 on 6 matching bases. The germline gives CDR1 SEHNR, CDR2 FQNEAQ (reference sequence). Trimming stripped 4 bases from V and 2 bases from J, with 12 bases between. This CDR3 contains 15 residues. CDR3 loop: CASSSTGWGNQPQHF. CDR3 DNA sequence: TGTGCCAGCAGCTCAACAGGGTGGGGCAATCAGCCCCAGCATTTT.

The CDR3: CASSSPGRQANYGYTF. As DNA, the CDR3 is TGTGCCAGCAGCTCTCCTGGTCGGCAGGCCAACTATGGCTACACCTTC. The J gene is TRBJ1-2, the V gene TRBV11-2; D ambiguous. The CDR3 spans 16 residues. V shed 4 bases and J shed 2 bases, with 17 bases lying between them. Looked up from germline, CDR1 is SGHAT and CDR2 is FQNNGV.

The CDR3 DNA sequence: TGTGCCAGCAGCTCGGGACTTGGCACAGATACGCAGTATTTT. Translation gives CASSSGLGTDTQYF. V and J are TRBV7-9 and TRBJ2-3; weak D call: TRBD2 (6 bases). V was shortened by 4 bases and J by 1 base, with 9 bases between the two germline ends. This CDR3 comprises 14 residues. Per the germline V gene, CDR1 is SEHNR and CDR2 is FQNEAQ (reference sequence).

This chain uses TRBV21-1 with TRBJ2-1; the D call of TRBD2 is as the table states it, not checked on the DNA. TRBV21-1 counts as a pseudogene. This CDR3 comprises 17 residues. The CDR3 bases are TGTGCCAGCAGCAGGACTAGCGGGAGGGCGATAGTAAATGAGCAGTTCTTC. It translates to CASSRTSGRAIVNEQFF.

The V gene is TRBV10-3, the J gene TRBJ2-1; tentatively, D is TRBD1 (7 bases). Germline lookup yields CDR1 ENHRY and CDR2 SYGVKD. The CDR3 runs to 14 residues. The V end was cut by 4 bases, the J end by 8 bases, with 15 bases between. Here the CDR3 DNA reads TGTGCCATCAGTGTGGAGGGGGCCTTGGATGAGCAGTTCTTC. This gives the protein CAISVEGALDEQFF.

J is TRBJ2-7 and V is TRBV10-3; no firm D call. There are 14 residues in the CDR3. Trimming removed 2 bases at V and 4 bases at J, with 12 bases between. Germline V lookup: CDR1 ENHRY, CDR2 SYGVKD. CDR3 DNA sequence: TGTGCCATCAGTGAGCCCCCTAAAACGTACGAGCAGTACTTC. Translated, it gives CAISEPPKTYEQYF.

The chain combines TRBV19 with TRBJ2-6, with D possibly matching TRBD1 (5 bases). V dropped 0 bases and J dropped 3 bases, with 15 bases sitting between them. The germline V gene has CDR1 LNHDA and CDR2 SQIVND (reference sequence). This CDR3 comprises 18 residues. CDR3 amino acids: CASSIDGAGWRGANVLTF. The CDR3 region has the DNA TGTGCCAGTAGTATAGATGGGGCAGGGTGGCGTGGGGCCAACGTCCTGACTTTC.

V gene TRBV15 combines with J gene TRBJ2-1, with 10 bases fitting TRBD2. CDR1 and CDR2 (germline): LNHNV, YYDKDF (reference sequence). The CDR3 spans 15 residues. The V gene end was trimmed by 0 bases and the J gene end by 7 bases; junction bases not matched to a gene: 3. The CDR3, as DNA: TGTGCCACCAGCAGAGATTTAGCGGGAGGAAATGAGCAGTTCTTC. Translated, it gives CATSRDLAGGNEQFF.

This clone was detected once. The chain links TRBV18 to TRBJ2-5; no definite D call. This CDR3 has 15 amino acids. The V end was cut by 0 bases, the J end by 2 bases, with 10 bases between. Germline CDR1 is KGHSH and CDR2 is LQKENI. CDR3 in amino acids: CASSPPASRQETQYF. In DNA, the CDR3 is TGTGCCAGCTCACCACCGGCTAGTCGGCAAGAGACCCAGTACTTC.

The V gene is TRBV30, the J gene TRBJ2-7, with 8 bases identical to TRBD2. Germline V lookup: CDR1 GTSNPN, CDR2 SVGIG (reference sequence). The CDR3 runs to 12 residues. V lost 0 bases to trimming and J lost 10 bases; unmatched junction nucleotides: 5. The CDR3 DNA sequence: TGTGCCTGGAGTGTGCGGGGGGCGGGACAGTACTTC. It yields the protein CAWSVRGAGQYF.

This clone came up a few times. The chain links TRBV6-1 to TRBJ2-5; D perhaps matches TRBD2 (6 bases). Germline V gives CDR1 MNHNS, CDR2 SASEGT. Between the trimmed V and J ends, which lost 0 bases and 1 base, there was a span of 6 bases. The CDR3 extends over 14 amino acids. Here the CDR3 reads CASSEAGGQETQYF. CDR3 bases: TGTGCCAGCAGTGAAGCGGGGGGCCAAGAGACCCAGTACTTC.

J is TRBJ1-1 and V is TRBV5-1, with 7 bases fitting TRBD1. V lost 1 base to trimming and J lost 0 bases; unmatched junction nucleotides: 3. Looked up from germline, CDR1 is SGHRS and CDR2 is YFSETQ. This CDR3 contains 15 residues. CDR3 coding DNA: TGCGCCAGCAGCTTGACAGGGGAAATGAACACTGAAGCTTTCTTT. Translating it yields CASSLTGEMNTEAFF.

The CDR3 nucleotides are TGCAGCGTTGAGGACTTCCGGGACAGTAACAATGAGCAGTTCTTC. It codes for CSVEDFRDSNNEQFF. The V gene is TRBV29-1, the J gene TRBJ2-1; 7 bases are a match to TRBD1. The junction had 10 bases not matched to a gene; V was cut back by 3 bases and J by 5 bases. The V gene's germline CDR1 is SQVTM and CDR2 ANQGSEA. This CDR3 contains 15 residues.

This clone was counted a few times. V and J are TRBV5-1 and TRBJ2-7; 8 bases line up with TRBD1. The germline CDR1 and CDR2 sequences are SGHRS and YFSETQ. The CDR3 is 15 amino acids. The V segment lost 2 bases and the J segment 0 bases; nucleotides outside the gene matches: 4. This CDR3 reads CASSLVTGGSYEQYF. The CDR3 DNA reads as TGCGCCAGCAGCTTAGTAACAGGGGGCTCCTACGAGCAGTACTTC. Full variable domain (remainder filled in from reference TRBV5-1 and TRBJ2-7): KAGVTQTPRYLIKTRGQQVTLSCSPISGHRSVSWYQQTPGQGLQFLFEYFSETQRNKGNFPGRFSGRQFSNSRSEMNVSTLELGDSALYLCASSLVTGGSYEQYFGPGTRLTVT.

This chain links TRBV5-1 with TRBJ2-5, with 12 nucleotides matching TRBD2. V lost 5 bases, J lost 5 bases, and 4 bases stayed unmatched. CDR3 length: 14 residues. The germline CDR1 and CDR2 sequences are SGHRS and YFSETQ. The CDR3 coding sequence is TGCGCCAGCAGGACTAGCGGGAGCTCGGAGACCCAGTACTTC. Protein product: CASRTSGSSETQYF. The entire variable domain, with the rest obtained from reference TRBV5-1 and TRBJ2-5, is as follows: KAGVTQTPRYLIKTRGQQVTLSCSPISGHRSVSWYQQTPGQGLQFLFEYFSETQRNKGNFPGRFSGRQFSNSRSEMNVSTLELGDSALYLCASRTSGSSETQYFGPGTRLLVL.

This chain uses TRBV9 with TRBJ2-1; 8 bases match TRBD2. The V and J ends lost 3 bases and 2 bases, in that order; junction bases with no gene match: 4. The germline gives CDR1 SGDLS, CDR2 YYNGEE. The CDR3 runs to 15 residues. In nucleotides, the CDR3 is TGTGCCAGCAGCGACGGGGGGGAACCCTACAATGAGCAGTTCTTC. Encoded protein: CASSDGGEPYNEQFF.

The rearrangement joins TRBV28 to TRBJ1-5, with D maybe TRBD1 (6 bases). The CDR3 runs 17 residues. V dropped 5 bases and J dropped 2 bases, with 19 bases sitting between them. Germline lookup yields CDR1 MDHEN and CDR2 SYDVKM. The CDR3 sequence: CASSLVLQGIRNQPQHF. The CDR3 DNA is TGTGCCAGCAGTCTTGTGCTTCAGGGGATTCGCAATCAGCCCCAGCATTTT.

The genes are TRBV11-3 and TRBJ2-1; 8 bases align to TRBD2. The CDR3 totals 15 residues. Germline CDR1 SGHNT, CDR2 YENEEA. V shed 5 bases and J 1 base; nucleotides not matched to a gene: 4. Here the CDR3 DNA reads TGTGCCAGCAGCCCTAGCGGGCCTTCCTACAATGAGCAGTTCTTC. It codes for CASSPSGPSYNEQFF.

The chain employs TRBV5-1 and TRBJ2-1; 10 positions agree with TRBD2. Trimming cost V 6 bases and J 3 bases; bases outside gene matches: 3. In germline, CDR1 is SGHRS, CDR2 YFSETQ. The CDR3 length is 14 residues. The CDR3 nucleotides are TGCGCCAGCAACTTAGCGGGAGGCTACAATGAGCAGTTCTTC. It is translated as CASNLAGGYNEQFF. Full variable domain (outside the CDR3, taken from reference TRBV5-1 and TRBJ2-1): KAGVTQTPRYLIKTRGQQVTLSCSPISGHRSVSWYQQTPGQGLQFLFEYFSETQRNKGNFPGRFSGRQFSNSRSEMNVSTLELGDSALYLCASNLAGGYNEQFFGPGTRLTVL.